The source of this T cell receptor (beta chain) is a study of Graves' ophthalmopathy and Graves' hyperthyroidism. This CDR3 has 15 residues. Trimming removed 5 bases from V and 2 bases from J, with 15 bases in between. TCR beta CDR3 regions were amplified from RNA transcripts. The library came from an HTBI-primed first-round RT-PCR and a second-round multiplex PCR. TCRdb re-called the multiplex PCR reads through MiXCR, storing one row per CDR3 protein. The repertoire holds fewer than 650,000 distinct CDR3 sequences, about a fifth seen once, with approximately 6.9% in the top ten. At least ten counts were recorded for this clonotype. A volume of over 9 ml of fresh peripheral blood supplied the PBMCs.

Input material: peripheral blood. This receptor was identified in a woman aged 18-29 years with stable Graves' hyperthyroidism. Some clones in this sample may be carry-over from other donors' samples. The rearrangement joins TRBV12-3 or TRBV12-4 to TRBJ1-2; no firm D call. As DNA, the CDR3 is TGTGCCAGCAGTAACCAAGGGCAGGCCAACTATGGCTACACCTTC. Protein sequence: CASSNQGQANYGYTF.